A single TCR beta chain is shown here with its context. These data belong to a study of blood T cell repertoires in COVID-19. V lost 5 bases to trimming and J lost 3 bases; unmatched junction nucleotides: 11. Per the germline V gene, CDR1 is SGHTA and CDR2 is FQGNSA. There are 16 residues in the CDR3. Repertoires were generated with immunoSEQ multiplex PCR, while TCRdb's copy carries only in-frame clones and drops some. Here the sample spans a few hundred thousand clones, about 90% being singletons. Sequenced sample: PBMCs or T cells enriched from blood (not recorded which). The sequence was obtained from a woman aged 30 to 39 who had recovered from COVID-19. The chain couples TRBV7-2 to TRBJ2-7; 9 bases are shared with TRBD1. The CDR3 loop is CASSLYPDRGGYEQYF. The CDR3 nucleotides read TGTGCCAGCAGCCTCTACCCGGACAGGGGAGGCTACGAGCAGTACTTC.